This T cell receptor beta chain was recorded in a study of T cells in Graves' hyperthyroidism and ophthalmopathy. Broader study findings: Ophthalmopathy was told apart from stable hyperthyroidism by a 13 V-J model.

Germline V gives CDR1 DFQATT, CDR2 SNEGSKA (reference sequence). V lost 2 bases to trimming and J lost 5 bases, with 12 bases between them. The CDR3 has 13 residues. Stable Graves' hyperthyroidism denoted no ophthalmopathy progression over 18 months. Fresh peripheral blood, about 9.6 ml, yielded the PBMCs. Using RNA transcripts as the source, TCR beta CDR3 regions were amplified. First-round RT-PCR with HTBI primers amplified the TCR CDR3 region. TCRdb reprocessed the multiplex PCR reads with MiXCR, giving one entry per CDR3 protein. The table shows fewer than 900,000 distinct CDR3 sequences, with about a sixth occurring only once. Comment on this clonotype: Its antigen remains unidentified.

The V gene is TRBV20-1, the J gene TRBJ1-1; D gene uncertain. The sample consisted of blood. The sequence was obtained from a man between 18 and 29 years old with Graves' hyperthyroidism. The CDR3, as DNA: TGCAGTGCTAGAACAGCCCGACTAACTGAAGCTTTCTTT. Its protein is CSARTARLTEAFF.